This TCR beta chain was sequenced for a study of T cell repertoires in cytomegalovirus infection. Findings and caveats of the study: Ex vivo, HLA-C-restricted CMV-specific TCR beta clonotypes prevailed over the rest of the response.

The CDR3 has 13 amino acids. V lost 3 bases and J 2 bases, leaving 10 bases between the germline ends. CDR1 is DFQATT and CDR2 is SNEGSKA in the germline V gene (reference sequence). A note on this clonotype: The antigen is undetermined.

TCRdb reanalysed the reads using MiXCR and keeps one entry per CDR3 protein. The table has approximately 990,000 distinct CDR3 sequences, roughly 31% seen once; the top ten hold over 12%. Sequencing was performed on cultured CD8+ T cells from PBMCs, taken from culture after CMV antigen stimulation. The receptor comes from a human donor in good health (CMV status not recorded). Some clones in this sample may be carry-over from other donors' samples. This sequence joins TRBV20-1 and TRBJ1-1; the D gene is possibly TRBD1 (5 bases). CDR3 nucleotides: TGCAGTGCTAGCATCGACAGCAACACTGAAGCTTTCTTT. The encoded protein is CSASIDSNTEAFF.